The 8 T cell receptor beta chains in this list originate from one sample, sequenced in a study of cytomegalovirus exposure and HLA in healthy donors. The PCR contained 60 Vbeta and 13 Jbeta primers. Sequenced by immunoSEQ multiplex PCR; TCRdb stores in-frame clones only, minus some. The table records about 180,000 clones, around four fifths of them present only once. Specimen: PBMCs. The source of these receptors is a young man in good health and CMV-seronegative.

This clone was observed a handful of times. V usage is TRBV5-6 and J usage is TRBJ2-1; maybe TRBD2 (5 bases). Germline V gene lookup returns CDR1 SGHDT and CDR2 YYEEEE. Deletions cut 5 bases from V and 6 bases from J, with 12 bases between. CDR3 size: 13 residues. CDR3 nucleotide sequence: TGTGCCAGCAGTCCCGCGGGCGGCAATGAGCAGTTCTTC. Translation: CASSPAGGNEQFF.

This sequence joins TRBV6-1 and TRBJ1-2; maybe TRBD1 (5 bases). The germline CDR1 and CDR2 sequences are MNHNS and SASEGT. The V end was cut by 6 bases, the J end by 8 bases, with 19 bases between. The CDR3 has 14 residues. This CDR3 is CASSPNWGERGYTF. The CDR3 nucleotides read TGTGCCAGCAGCCCAAATTGGGGGGAGCGCGGCTACACCTTC.

The rearrangement links TRBV9 to TRBJ2-5; tentative D call: TRBD2 (6 bases). The germline V gene encodes CDR1 SGDLS and CDR2 YYNGEE. The CDR3 loop spans 13 amino acids. V lost 7 bases to trimming and J lost 1 base, with 11 bases between them. This CDR3 is CASGVGLQETQYF. The CDR3 bases are TGTGCCAGCGGAGTGGGACTCCAAGAGACCCAGTACTTC. Drawing the rest from reference TRBV9 and TRBJ2-5, the complete variable domain is DSGVTQTPKHLITATGQRVTLRCSPRSGDLSVYWYQQSLDQGLQFLIQYYNGEERAKGNILERFSAQQFPDLHSELNLSSLELGDSALYFCASGVGLQETQYFGPGTRLLVL.

DNA of the CDR3: TGTGCCAGCAGACAAGGGAGCAACGAGCAGTACTTC. Translation gives CASRQGSNEQYF. The V and J genes are TRBV6-5 and TRBJ2-7, with D perhaps TRBD2 (5 bases). This CDR3 contains 12 residues. Trimming cost V 6 bases and J 5 bases, with 11 bases left between them. Germline V gene sequence: CDR1 MNHEY, CDR2 SVGAGI.

The chain is built from TRBV15 and TRBJ2-7, with 8 bases matching TRBD1. V shed 0 bases, J shed 4 bases, and the junction held 5 bases outside the gene matches. Germline loops: CDR1 LNHNV, CDR2 YYDKDF (reference sequence). The CDR3 contains 15 residues. CDR3 residues: CATSRDVRTGYEQYF. The DNA for the CDR3 is TGTGCCACCAGCAGAGATGTTAGGACAGGGTACGAGCAGTACTTC.

V gene TRBV27 combines with J gene TRBJ1-6; D is perhaps TRBD1 (5 bases). The CDR3 totals 15 residues. Trimming left V 3 bases short and J 8 bases short, with 14 bases between. Germline values: CDR1 MNHEY, CDR2 SMNVEV (reference sequence). CDR3 nucleotides: TGTGCCAGCAGTTTTGTTCCCGTGGGGCATTCACCCCTCCACTTT. It specifies CASSFVPVGHSPLHF.

The chain links TRBV5-1 to TRBJ2-3, with 7 bases aligning to TRBD1. CDR1 is SGHRS and CDR2 is YFSETQ in the germline V gene. The CDR3 spans 14 residues. The junction had 2 bases not matched to a gene; V was cut back by 4 bases and J by 0 bases. The CDR3 DNA sequence: TGCGCCAGCAGCCCGGACAGGAGCACAGATACGCAGTATTTT. This sequence encodes CASSPDRSTDTQYF.

The chain couples TRBV5-6 to TRBJ1-2; D might be TRBD1 (5 bases). V was shortened by 0 bases and J by 5 bases, with 14 bases between the two germline ends. The CDR3 is made up of 15 amino acids. Germline V gives CDR1 SGHDT, CDR2 YYEEEE. The CDR3 nucleotides read TGTGCCAGCAGCTTGGCGGCAGGGAAGGTTTATGGCTACACCTTC. It yields the protein CASSLAAGKVYGYTF.